A selection of T cell receptor beta chains follows, all from one sample in a study of OX40 agonist ivuxolimab in advanced cancers. Libraries were prepared by immunoSEQ multiplex PCR; TCRdb keeps only in-frame clonotypes and omits some of them. Among tens of thousands of clones listed, around 80% were seen once. Sequenced here: CD4+ or CD8+ T cells sorted from blood, sampled in a trial of the OX40 agonist ivuxolimab. These receptors were taken from an adult with an advanced solid tumor such as melanoma, head and neck, liver or kidney cancer. Both conserved end residues are part of each CDR3. Fields, in order: clone size, V gene, CDR3 length, J gene, D gene, CDR3 protein, CDR3 DNA. D genes are given only for firm matches. The listing skips clone size in some rows; elsewhere it reads once, few, many or a size class.

abundance: NA
v_gene: TRBV4-1
len: 15
j_gene: TRBJ1-2
d_gene: TRBD1
CDR3aa: CASSHPGQVGDGYTF
CDR3nt: TGCGCCAGCAGCCACCCGGGACAGGTAGGGGATGGCTACACCTTC

abundance: NA
v_gene: TRBV7-2
len: 16
j_gene: TRBJ2-3
d_gene: TRBD2
CDR3aa: CASSLNRLTSSDTQYF
CDR3nt: TGTGCCAGCAGCTTAAATCGCCTGACTAGCTCAGATACGCAGTATTTT

abundance: NA
v_gene: TRBV11-2
len: 14
j_gene: TRBJ1-1
d_gene: NA
CDR3aa: CASSPITGTTEAFF
CDR3nt: TGTGCCAGCAGCCCTATTACAGGGACCACTGAAGCTTTCTTT

abundance: few
v_gene: TRBV13
len: 13
j_gene: TRBJ2-3
d_gene: NA
CDR3aa: CASSLGQEGTQYF
CDR3nt: TGTGCCAGCAGCTTAGGACAGGAGGGTACGCAGTATTTT

abundance: NA
v_gene: TRBV4-1
len: 18
j_gene: TRBJ2-3
d_gene: TRBD2
CDR3aa: CASSQVEGGIAGGDTQYF
CDR3nt: TGCGCCAGCAGCCAAGTTGAGGGTGGGATAGCGGGAGGAGATACGCAGTATTTT

abundance: NA
v_gene: TRBV15
len: 18
j_gene: TRBJ1-3
d_gene: NA
CDR3aa: CATSLGVTQVVAGNTIYF
CDR3nt: TGTGCCACCAGCCTTGGGGTCACCCAGGTCGTTGCTGGAAACACCATATATTTT

abundance: NA
v_gene: TRBV15
len: 14
j_gene: TRBJ2-1
d_gene: NA
CDR3aa: CATSSGDSYNEQFF
CDR3nt: TGTGCCACCAGCTCCGGGGACTCCTACAATGAGCAGTTCTTC

abundance: once
v_gene: TRBV28
len: 14
j_gene: TRBJ1-2
d_gene: TRBD1
CDR3aa: CASSLYRQGDGYTF
CDR3nt: TGTGCCAGCAGTTTATACCGACAGGGCGATGGCTACACCTTC

abundance: NA
v_gene: TRBV11-2
len: 15
j_gene: TRBJ2-5
d_gene: NA
CDR3aa: CASSLVQGLQETQYF
CDR3nt: TGTGCCAGCAGCTTAGTACAGGGCCTCCAAGAGACCCAGTACTTC

abundance: NA
v_gene: TRBV9
len: 13
j_gene: TRBJ1-2
d_gene: NA
CDR3aa: CASRGARVYGYTF
CDR3nt: TGTGCCAGCAGAGGTGCCAGGGTATATGGCTACACCTTC

abundance: NA
v_gene: TRBV7-9
len: 15
j_gene: TRBJ2-3
d_gene: TRBD2
CDR3aa: CASSSSGGTTDTQYF
CDR3nt: TGTGCCAGCAGCTCAAGCGGGGGGACCACAGATACGCAGTATTTT

abundance: NA
v_gene: TRBV15
len: 13
j_gene: TRBJ2-6
d_gene: NA
CDR3aa: CATSRIPSNVLTF
CDR3nt: TGTGCCACCAGCAGAATTCCGTCCAACGTCCTGACTTTC

abundance: NA
v_gene: TRBV30
len: 16
j_gene: TRBJ1-4
d_gene: NA
CDR3aa: CAWRPSYGGGGEKLFF
CDR3nt: TGTGCCTGGAGGCCTTCATACGGGGGCGGCGGTGAAAAACTGTTTTTT

abundance: NA
v_gene: TRBV7-9
len: 13
j_gene: TRBJ1-3
d_gene: NA
CDR3aa: CASSLGPGNTIYF
CDR3nt: TGTGCCAGCAGCTTAGGGCCTGGAAACACCATATATTTT

abundance: NA
v_gene: TRBV2
len: 14
j_gene: TRBJ1-2
d_gene: TRBD1
CDR3aa: CASIVDRSYYGYTF
CDR3nt: TGTGCCAGCATTGTGGACAGGTCTTACTATGGCTACACCTTC

abundance: NA
v_gene: TRBV7-8
len: 15
j_gene: TRBJ1-2
d_gene: TRBD1
CDR3aa: CASSLADRPGYGYTF
CDR3nt: TGTGCCAGCAGCTTAGCGGACAGGCCCGGCTATGGCTACACCTTC

abundance: NA
v_gene: TRBV7-7
len: 13
j_gene: TRBJ2-5
d_gene: NA
CDR3aa: CASSLGTGETQYF
CDR3nt: TGTGCTAGCAGCTTGGGGACGGGGGAGACCCAGTACTTC

abundance: NA
v_gene: TRBV29-1
len: 12
j_gene: TRBJ1-1
d_gene: TRBD1
CDR3aa: CSGGQTNTEAFF
CDR3nt: TGCAGCGGGGGACAGACGAACACTGAAGCTTTCTTT

abundance: NA
v_gene: TRBV6-1
len: 15
j_gene: TRBJ2-6
d_gene: TRBD1
CDR3aa: CASGDRWPGANVLTF
CDR3nt: TGTGCCAGCGGGGACAGGTGGCCTGGGGCCAACGTCCTGACTTTC

abundance: NA
v_gene: TRBV7-8
len: 14
j_gene: TRBJ2-3
d_gene: NA
CDR3aa: CASSWETSTDTQYF
CDR3nt: TGTGCCAGCAGCTGGGAGACTAGCACAGATACGCAGTATTTT

abundance: NA
v_gene: TRBV19
len: 15
j_gene: TRBJ1-2
d_gene: TRBD1
CDR3aa: CASSRTGGVNYGYTF
CDR3nt: TGTGCCAGTAGTAGGACAGGGGGCGTGAACTATGGCTACACCTTC

abundance: NA
v_gene: TRBV5-1
len: 15
j_gene: TRBJ2-1
d_gene: TRBD2
CDR3aa: CASSPTSGSPDEQFF
CDR3nt: TGCGCCAGCAGCCCGACTAGCGGGAGTCCCGATGAGCAGTTCTTC

abundance: NA
v_gene: TRBV5-1
len: 17
j_gene: TRBJ2-3
d_gene: NA
CDR3aa: CASSPGPSGREADTQYF
CDR3nt: TGCGCCAGCAGCCCTGGCCCATCTGGCAGGGAAGCAGATACGCAGTATTTT

abundance: NA
v_gene: TRBV19
len: 18
j_gene: TRBJ2-7
d_gene: TRBD2
CDR3aa: CASSIDAGTSGGTYEQYF
CDR3nt: TGTGCCAGTAGTATAGATGCCGGGACTAGCGGGGGGACCTACGAGCAGTACTTC

abundance: NA
v_gene: TRBV29-1
len: 14
j_gene: TRBJ2-1
d_gene: TRBD2
CDR3aa: CSVVVGGTVNEQFF
CDR3nt: TGCAGCGTTGTGGTGGGGGGGACGGTCAATGAGCAGTTCTTC

abundance: NA
v_gene: TRBV4-2
len: 13
j_gene: TRBJ2-5
d_gene: NA
CDR3aa: CASSRRGSKAQYF
CDR3nt: TGTGCCAGCAGCCGACGGGGAAGCAAGGCCCAGTACTTC

abundance: NA
v_gene: TRBV2
len: 16
j_gene: TRBJ2-2
d_gene: TRBD2
CDR3aa: CASTEISGGNTGELFF
CDR3nt: TGTGCCAGCACCGAAATTAGCGGGGGGAACACCGGGGAGCTGTTTTTT

abundance: NA
v_gene: TRBV6-5
len: 15
j_gene: TRBJ2-7
d_gene: NA
CDR3aa: CASTPRGGRAYEQYF
CDR3nt: TGTGCCAGCACCCCCCGAGGGGGGAGGGCCTACGAGCAGTACTTC

abundance: NA
v_gene: TRBV6-4
len: 16
j_gene: TRBJ2-1
d_gene: NA
CDR3aa: CASSESGGGGDSEQFF
CDR3nt: TGTGCCAGCAGTGAGTCCGGCGGAGGGGGGGATAGTGAGCAGTTCTTC

abundance: NA
v_gene: TRBV11-2
len: 17
j_gene: TRBJ1-1
d_gene: TRBD1
CDR3aa: CASSSIPGQSMNTEAFF
CDR3nt: TGTGCCAGCAGTTCTATTCCGGGACAGTCCATGAACACTGAAGCTTTCTTT

abundance: NA
v_gene: TRBV5-1
len: 12
j_gene: TRBJ2-5
d_gene: NA
CDR3aa: CASSLGEETQYF
CDR3nt: TGCGCCAGCAGCTTGGGGGAGGAGACCCAGTACTTC

abundance: NA
v_gene: TRBV7-2
len: 16
j_gene: TRBJ2-1
d_gene: TRBD2
CDR3aa: CASNPSGLSSYNEQFF
CDR3nt: TGTGCCAGCAACCCTAGCGGACTCAGCTCCTACAATGAGCAGTTCTTC

abundance: NA
v_gene: TRBV6-6
len: 12
j_gene: TRBJ2-2
d_gene: NA
CDR3aa: CASSQNTGELFF
CDR3nt: TGTGCCAGCAGTCAGAACACCGGGGAGCTGTTTTTT

abundance: once
v_gene: TRBV10-3
len: 21
j_gene: TRBJ2-1
d_gene: NA
CDR3aa: CAISFSQGRGGPPSSYNEQFF
CDR3nt: TGTGCCATCAGTTTTTCCCAGGGCCGCGGGGGCCCCCCGAGCTCCTACAATGAGCAGTTCTTC

abundance: NA
v_gene: TRBV19
len: 14
j_gene: TRBJ1-2
d_gene: NA
CDR3aa: CASKPDRSNYGYTF
CDR3nt: TGTGCCAGTAAACCAGACAGGTCTAACTATGGCTACACCTTC

abundance: NA
v_gene: TRBV4-3
len: 13
j_gene: TRBJ2-2
d_gene: NA
CDR3aa: CASSQSRSGELFF
CDR3nt: TGCGCCAGCAGCCAAAGCAGGTCCGGGGAGCTGTTTTTT

abundance: NA
v_gene: TRBV4-2
len: 16
j_gene: TRBJ2-3
d_gene: TRBD2
CDR3aa: CASSPRAGGPTDTQYF
CDR3nt: TGTGCCAGCAGCCCAAGAGCGGGAGGGCCTACAGATACGCAGTATTTT

abundance: NA
v_gene: TRBV5-1
len: 16
j_gene: TRBJ1-1
d_gene: NA
CDR3aa: CASSLAHRVLHTEAFF
CDR3nt: TGCGCCAGCAGCTTGGCCCACAGGGTTTTACACACTGAAGCTTTCTTT

abundance: NA
v_gene: TRBV19
len: 19
j_gene: TRBJ2-7
d_gene: NA
CDR3aa: CASSIGWAGRVGLDYEQYF
CDR3nt: TGTGCCAGTAGTATTGGGTGGGCAGGGCGAGTAGGACTGGACTACGAGCAGTACTTC

abundance: few
v_gene: TRBV27
len: 14
j_gene: TRBJ2-3
d_gene: NA
CDR3aa: CASSLGLSTDTQYF
CDR3nt: TGTGCCAGCAGTTTAGGACTCAGCACAGATACGCAGTATTTT

abundance: NA
v_gene: TRBV28
len: 16
j_gene: TRBJ1-1
d_gene: NA
CDR3aa: CASSLGAREGNTEAFF
CDR3nt: TGTGCCAGCAGTTTGGGCGCCCGGGAGGGGAACACTGAAGCTTTCTTT

abundance: NA
v_gene: TRBV6-6
len: 14
j_gene: TRBJ1-1
d_gene: TRBD1
CDR3aa: CASSSIQGVAEAFF
CDR3nt: TGTGCCAGCAGTTCCATACAGGGGGTGGCTGAAGCTTTCTTT

abundance: NA
v_gene: TRBV9
len: 15
j_gene: TRBJ2-2
d_gene: TRBD2
CDR3aa: CASSGLAGATGELFF
CDR3nt: TGTGCCAGCAGCGGACTAGCGGGGGCTACCGGGGAGCTGTTTTTT

abundance: NA
v_gene: TRBV2
len: 10
j_gene: TRBJ2-1
d_gene: NA
CDR3aa: CASIDNEQFF
CDR3nt: TGTGCCAGCATCGACAATGAGCAGTTCTTC

abundance: NA
v_gene: TRBV6-5
len: 13
j_gene: TRBJ2-7
d_gene: NA
CDR3aa: CASSYYKGGEQYF
CDR3nt: TGTGCCAGCAGTTACTACAAGGGGGGGGAGCAGTACTTC